This TCR beta chain derives from a study of PD-L1 blockade in urothelial cancer (dated by TCRdb to the late 2010s). Context from the whole study: Every patient began therapy in about 2014 and was given atezolizumab 1,200 mg intravenously every 3 weeks. A median of roughly 140,000 T cells and just over 80,000 unique TCRs was obtained from blood samples, and a median clonality of around 0.08 was observed. Patients had an ECOG performance status of 0 or 1 and had received between 0 and 3 prior chemotherapy regimens. Approximately 30 patients had pretreatment blood TCR-seq, around 24 had at least one posttreatment blood collection, and around 24 had tumor TCR-seq. Blood samples were analyzed 3 weeks after the start of treatment (second dose) and 6 weeks after the start of treatment. Under 10 patients reached durable clinical benefit, while 20 to 25 patients did not. Twenty-five of 29 patients were identified as males with urothelial cancer of bladder origin, and a prior smoking history was reported by 18 of 29 patients. TCR sequencing covered pretreatment tumor samples and matched, serially collected peripheral blood taken before and after atezolizumab treatment. Progression-free survival longer than 6 months counted as durable clinical benefit, and TCR features were additionally tested against both progression-free and overall survival. Somatic, immune and clinical correlates of response to PD-L1 blockade with atezolizumab in urothelial cancer were the focus of an exploratory multi-omic analysis. In the same patients who had TCR sequencing, pretreatment tumors also underwent whole exome sequencing and RNA sequencing.

To estimate absolute template abundance from read counts, synthetic TCR analog templates were spiked into each PCR. Using the immunoSEQ assay, TCRbeta CDR3 regions were amplified from genomic DNA with bias-controlled V and J gene primers. Rearranged TCRbeta segments were sequenced at approximately 20X coverage. From the authors' description of their analysis: Sequencing errors were corrected by clustering, and CDR3s were annotated against IMGT so that V, D and J genes could be assigned. Downstream analyses used only productive TCRbeta rearrangements, leaving out any out-of-frame or stop-codon sequences. To compute clonality, Shannon entropy was normalized by the log of the number of unique productive sequences and then subtracted from one. Clones differing between time points or between blood and tumor were identified using Fisher's exact test with Benjamini-Hochberg correction, with an adjusted p below 0.01 applied as the threshold. The table was pulled from immuneACCESS by TCRdb, which kept in-frame rearrangements only. Such tables lose some clones; where checked, under half of the loss comes from unresolved V genes, and the rest has no known cause. V and J calls and clone size are given by that table; D and trimming were obtained from the DNA. For this sample the table gives about 43,000 clones, of which 88% were detected only once. The top ten hold roughly 15% of the sample.

CDR1 and CDR2 (LNHNV, YYDKDF) derive from the germline V gene (reference sequence). The CDR3 has 14 amino acids, counting the end cysteine and phenylalanine. The kept DNA is CDR3 alone, 42 bases in frame from the first base. Relative to germline, V is 1 base shorter and J is 6 bases shorter, with 12 bases between their ends. The cohort included about 30 patients with locally advanced or metastatic urothelial carcinoma who were treated at Memorial Sloan Kettering on a trial protocol. Peripheral blood mononuclear cells were collected pretreatment and during treatment, at between 1 and 8 total time points per patient. The Qiagen DNeasy Blood extraction kit was used to purify genomic DNA from total PBMCs and tumor samples. PBMCs were collected pretreatment and during treatment, and were isolated and stored as previously described. What the research found in general, with its limitations: Because the sample size was small (n ≈ 30) and many of the analyses were exploratory, the results are meant to be hypothesis-generating. Improved progression-free and overall survival was found to be associated with pretreatment peripheral blood TCR clonality below the median. Among patients with durable benefit, tumor-associated TCR clones showed greater expansion in peripheral blood 3 weeks after treatment started (n ≈ 23, p = 0.022).

This clone was seen only once. Its recognized antigen is unknown. Base qualities are not at hand, and no much larger clone is one base apart. The chain employs TRBV15 and TRBJ1-1; the D gene cannot be named for sure. Specimen: PBMCs, collected around atezolizumab (anti-PD-L1) treatment. The sequence was collected from a woman between 55 and 75 years old with urothelial cancer. The CDR3 has the sequence CATSRAVRFAEAFF. The DNA sequence reads TGTGCCACCAGCAGAGCAGTGAGGTTCGCTGAAGCTTTCTTT.